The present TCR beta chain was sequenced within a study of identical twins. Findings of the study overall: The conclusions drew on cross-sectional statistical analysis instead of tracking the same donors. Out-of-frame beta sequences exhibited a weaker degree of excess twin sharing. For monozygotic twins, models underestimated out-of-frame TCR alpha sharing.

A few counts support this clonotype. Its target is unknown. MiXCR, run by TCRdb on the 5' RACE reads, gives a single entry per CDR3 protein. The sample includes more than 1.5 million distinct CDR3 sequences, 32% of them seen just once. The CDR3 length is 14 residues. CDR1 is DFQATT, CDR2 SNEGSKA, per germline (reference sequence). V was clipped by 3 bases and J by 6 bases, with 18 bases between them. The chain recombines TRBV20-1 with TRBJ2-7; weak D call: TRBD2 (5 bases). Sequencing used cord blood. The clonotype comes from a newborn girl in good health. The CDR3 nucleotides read TGCAGTGCTAGTTTAGCGAGCCGTCTGGTCGAGCAGTACTTC. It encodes CSASLASRLVEQYF.